The 11 T cell receptor beta chains in this list originate from one sample, sequenced in a study of T cells after yellow fever vaccination. Via MiXCR, TCRdb re-called the 5' RACE reads, giving one row per CDR3 protein. The table includes about 150,000 distinct CDR3 sequences, roughly 6.7% detected once. This sample comprised CD4+ T cells sorted from PBMCs, obtained 10 days after the yellow fever booster vaccination. The receptors were gathered from a man aged 25-40 years who received the YFV17D yellow fever vaccine.

The CDR3 sequence is CASSPLAGEETQYF. The CDR3 coding sequence is TGTGCCAGCAGCCCCCTAGCGGGAGAAGAGACCCAGTACTTC. The chain uses TRBV5-4 and TRBJ2-5; 10 bases align to TRBD2. Germline V gene data show CDR1 as SGHNT and CDR2 as YYREEE (reference sequence). The CDR3 runs to 14 residues. V lost 4 bases, J lost 3 bases, and 3 bases stayed unmatched.

This clonotype was recorded only once. The chain joins TRBV10-3 to TRBJ2-3; TRBD2 matches at 7 bases. V dropped 3 bases and J dropped 5; count of bases not matched to a gene: 5. The germline V gene encodes CDR1 ENHRY and CDR2 SYGVKD. The CDR3 sequence is 14 residues long. Here the CDR3 reads CAISDGGGKDTQYF. The CDR3 coding sequence is TGTGCCATCAGTGATGGGGGAGGGAAAGATACGCAGTATTTT.

On this clonotype: This may come from a read error, since a much larger clone is one base off. The chain recombines TRBV20-1 with TRBJ2-1; no reliable D call. CDR3 length: 15 amino acids. Trimming pared 1 base from V and 7 bases from J, leaving 17 bases between. CDR1 is DFQATT and CDR2 is SNEGSKA in the germline V gene (reference sequence). The CDR3 region has the DNA TGCAGTGCTAGAGTGGCGGCTAGTCAAAATAATGAGCAGTTCTTC. Translated: CSARVAASQNNEQFF.

V and J are TRBV5-4 and TRBJ2-2, with D possibly matching TRBD1 (5 bases). Trimming removed 0 bases from V and 1 base from J, with 10 bases in between. Germline V lookup: CDR1 SGHNT, CDR2 YYREEE (reference sequence). The CDR3 runs 16 residues. The CDR3 nucleotides read TGTGCCAGCAGCTTGGGGACACCTATGAACACCGGGGAGCTGTTTTTT. The encoded protein is CASSLGTPMNTGELFF.

This clonotype has just one count. A read error may explain this, as a much larger clone is one base away. The chain uses TRBV11-2 and TRBJ1-2; D is unclear. This CDR3 contains 15 residues. Germline CDR1 and CDR2: SGHAT and FQNNGV. V was clipped by 1 base and J by 5 bases, with 14 bases between them. Written as DNA, the CDR3 is TGTGCCAGCAGCTTAGCGAGGTGGAGACCTTATGGCTACACCTTC. Its protein is CASSLARWRPYGYTF.

This chain uses TRBV20-1 with TRBJ2-1; 8 bases fit TRBD2. The CDR3 has 15 amino acids. Trimming removed 3 bases from V and 8 bases from J; junction bases left unmatched: 12. Germline V gives CDR1 DFQATT, CDR2 SNEGSKA (reference sequence). The CDR3 reads CSARRERETGHEQFF. The CDR3 region has the DNA TGCAGTGCTAGGAGGGAGCGGGAGACGGGACATGAGCAGTTCTTC.

This clonotype was observed many times. This chain joins TRBV15 and TRBJ1-1; D not certain. The CDR3 sequence is 13 residues long. The germline V and J ends were trimmed by 8 bases and 3 bases, with 13 bases remaining between them. CDR1 LNHNV and CDR2 YYDKDF come from the germline V gene (reference sequence). The chain's CDR3 is CATRTRTDTEAFF. Written as DNA, the CDR3 is TGTGCCACCCGCACACGCACGGACACTGAAGCTTTCTTT.

There are many counts of this clonotype. V is TRBV7-2 and J is TRBJ2-1; the D is unclear. Per the germline V gene, CDR1 is SGHTA and CDR2 is FQGNSA. V lost 1 base and J 2 bases, leaving 15 bases between the germline ends. CDR3 length: 17 amino acids. CDR3 sequence (DNA): TGTGCCAGCAGCTTAGGGGCTAGTCTCCTTACCTACAATGAGCAGTTCTTC. Amino acid sequence: CASSLGASLLTYNEQFF.

In its sample, this clonotype was seen many times. The rearrangement joins TRBV6-1 to TRBJ2-2; possible D gene TRBD2, 6 bases. There are 17 residues in the CDR3. Germline CDR1 MNHNS, CDR2 SASEGT. V was clipped by 6 bases and J by 6 bases, with 23 bases between them. Written as DNA, the CDR3 is TGTGCCAGCAGCGAACTGGGGGGAACCTCCCGTCCCGGGGAGCTGTTTTTT. Its translation is CASSELGGTSRPGELFF.

In its sample, this clonotype was seen many times. An end of the junction differs from the germline gene, which may be a read error. The V call is TRBV7-7, the J call TRBJ2-3, with D uncertain. This CDR3 comprises 14 residues. The germline V gene encodes CDR1 SSHAT and CDR2 FNYEAQ (reference sequence). CDR3 loop: CASSLDSSTDTQYF. DNA for the CDR3: TGTGCTAGCAGCTTAGATTCTAGCACAGATACGCAGTATTTT.

Many counts were recorded for this clonotype. The J gene is TRBJ2-1, the V gene TRBV19, with D maybe TRBD2 (6 bases). Per the germline V gene, CDR1 is LNHDA and CDR2 is SQIVND (reference sequence). The CDR3 is 14 residues long. V lost 3 bases and J 3 bases, leaving 9 bases between the germline ends. This CDR3 reads CASSILSGYNEQFF. Here the CDR3 DNA reads TGTGCCAGTAGTATTCTTAGCGGCTACAATGAGCAGTTCTTC. Filled out from reference TRBV19 and TRBJ2-1, the complete variable domain reads DGGITQSPKYLFRKEGQNVTLSCEQNLNHDAMYWYRQDPGQGLRLIYYSQIVNDFQKGDIAEGYSVSREKKESFPLTVTSAQKNPTAFYLCASSILSGYNEQFFGPGTRLTVL.